Sample share makes the clone carrying this TCR beta chain medium-sized. The data belong to a study of T cell repertoires in aging, cancer and after chemotherapy. Study overall: Paired samples before and after chemotherapy came from glioblastoma patients receiving temozolomide-based therapy.

This CDR3 has 17 amino acids. Per germline, CDR1 LNHDA and CDR2 SQIVND (reference sequence). Trimming took 3 bases from V and 0 from J, leaving 17 bases between them. Rearranged V-D-J TRB sequences were amplified with a mixed TRB-A/B primer pool. In TCRdb, the multiplex PCR reads were re-called with MiXCR into one record per CDR3 protein. The repertoire consists of roughly 2,300 distinct CDR3 sequences, with more than 25% occurring once and the leading ten covering 11%. Peripheral blood genomic DNA, not sorted cells or RNA, was the template. What was sequenced was blood. This receptor was taken from a human donor with a solid tumor. This chain connects TRBV19 to TRBJ1-2; D is ambiguous. CDR3 in amino acids: CASSILTAGYTNYGYTF. The DNA for the CDR3 is TGTGCCAGTAGTATCTTGACGGCAGGCTATACTAACTATGGCTACACCTTC.